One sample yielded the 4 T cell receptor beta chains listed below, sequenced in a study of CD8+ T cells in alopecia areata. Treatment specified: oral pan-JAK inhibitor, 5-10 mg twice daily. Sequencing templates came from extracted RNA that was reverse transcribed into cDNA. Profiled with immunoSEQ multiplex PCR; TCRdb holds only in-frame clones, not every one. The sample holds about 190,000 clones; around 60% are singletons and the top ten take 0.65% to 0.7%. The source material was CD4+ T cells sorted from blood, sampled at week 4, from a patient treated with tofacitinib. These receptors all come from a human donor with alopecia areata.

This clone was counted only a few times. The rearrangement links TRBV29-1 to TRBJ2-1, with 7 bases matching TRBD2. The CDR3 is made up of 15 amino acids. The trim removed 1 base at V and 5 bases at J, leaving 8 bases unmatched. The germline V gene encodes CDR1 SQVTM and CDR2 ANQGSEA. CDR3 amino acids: CSVEVTGLVNNEQFF. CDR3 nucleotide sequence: TGCAGCGTTGAAGTTACTGGACTAGTTAACAATGAGCAGTTCTTC.

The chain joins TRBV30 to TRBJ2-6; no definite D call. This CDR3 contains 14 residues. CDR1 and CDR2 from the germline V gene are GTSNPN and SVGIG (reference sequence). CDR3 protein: CAYRRAAGANVLTF. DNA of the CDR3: TGTGCTTACCGAAGGGCGGCCGGGGCCAACGTCCTGACTTTC.

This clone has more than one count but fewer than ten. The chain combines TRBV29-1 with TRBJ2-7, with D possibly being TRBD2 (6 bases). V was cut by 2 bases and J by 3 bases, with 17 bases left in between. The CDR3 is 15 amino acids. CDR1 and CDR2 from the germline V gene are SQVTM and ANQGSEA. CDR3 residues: CSVERDRGSYYEQYF. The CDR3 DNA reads TGCAGCGTTGAACGCGACCGGGGGTCCTACTACGAGCAGTACTTC.

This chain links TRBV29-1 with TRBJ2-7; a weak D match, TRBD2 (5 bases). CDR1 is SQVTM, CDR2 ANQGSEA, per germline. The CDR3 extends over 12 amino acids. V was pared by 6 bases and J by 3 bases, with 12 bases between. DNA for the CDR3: TGCAGCGTATCCGCGGGCCACTACGAGCAGTACTTC. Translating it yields CSVSAGHYEQYF.